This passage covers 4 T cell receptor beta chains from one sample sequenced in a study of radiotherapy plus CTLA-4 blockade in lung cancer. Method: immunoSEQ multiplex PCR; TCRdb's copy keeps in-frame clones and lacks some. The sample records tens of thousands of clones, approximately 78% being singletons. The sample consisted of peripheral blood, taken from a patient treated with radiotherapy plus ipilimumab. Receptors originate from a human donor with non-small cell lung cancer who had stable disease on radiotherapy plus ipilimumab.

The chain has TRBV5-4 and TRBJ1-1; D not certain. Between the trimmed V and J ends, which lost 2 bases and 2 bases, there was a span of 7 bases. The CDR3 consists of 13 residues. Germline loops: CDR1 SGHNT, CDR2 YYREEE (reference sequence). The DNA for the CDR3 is TGTGCCAGCAGCTTACAAGGAAACACTGAAGCTTTCTTT. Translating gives CASSLQGNTEAFF. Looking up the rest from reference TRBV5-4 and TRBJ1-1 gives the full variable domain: ETGVTQSPTHLIKTRGQQVTLRCSSQSGHNTVSWYQQALGQGPQFIFQYYREEENGRGNFPPRFSGLQFPNYSSELNVNALELDDSALYLCASSLQGNTEAFFGQGTRLTVV.

The CDR3 is CASSPTTGTRGYTF. For the CDR3, the DNA is TGTGCCAGCAGCCCTACAACCGGGACAAGGGGCTACACCTTC. The chain combines TRBV5-6 with TRBJ1-2, with D tentatively TRBD1 (6 bases). CDR1 SGHDT and CDR2 YYEEEE come from the germline V gene. V lost 4 bases to trimming and J lost 8 bases, with 18 bases between them. The CDR3 is made up of 14 amino acids.

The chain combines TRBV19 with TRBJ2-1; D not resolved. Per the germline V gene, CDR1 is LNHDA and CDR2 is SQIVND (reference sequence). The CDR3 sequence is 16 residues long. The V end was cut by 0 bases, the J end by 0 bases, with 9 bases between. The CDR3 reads CASSIEDFSSYNEQFF. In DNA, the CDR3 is TGTGCCAGTAGTATAGAAGACTTCAGCTCCTACAATGAGCAGTTCTTC. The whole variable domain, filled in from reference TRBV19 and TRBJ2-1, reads DGGITQSPKYLFRKEGQNVTLSCEQNLNHDAMYWYRQDPGQGLRLIYYSQIVNDFQKGDIAEGYSVSREKKESFPLTVTSAQKNPTAFYLCASSIEDFSSYNEQFFGPGTRLTVL.

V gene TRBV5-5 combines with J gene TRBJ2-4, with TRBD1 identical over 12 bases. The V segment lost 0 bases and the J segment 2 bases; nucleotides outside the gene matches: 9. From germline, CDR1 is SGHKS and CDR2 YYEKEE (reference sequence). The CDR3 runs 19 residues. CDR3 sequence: CASSLEGQGAMTTKNIQYF. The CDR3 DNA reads TGTGCCAGCAGCTTGGAGGGACAGGGGGCGATGACGACCAAAAACATTCAGTACTTC.